This TCR beta chain was retrieved from a study of blood T cell repertoires in COVID-19. Produced via immunoSEQ multiplex PCR; TCRdb's table is partial and in-frame only. The profile shows around 430,000 clones, more than 70% of them singletons. V was pared by 4 bases and J by 10 bases, with 13 bases of the junction left unmatched. This CDR3 comprises 18 residues. CDR1 is LNHDA and CDR2 is SQIVND in the germline V gene (reference sequence). The sequencing sample was made of peripheral blood. This TCR was recovered from a woman in her fifties or sixties with COVID-19, enrolled during active disease. This chain joins TRBV19 and TRBJ2-1; 16 bases are shared with TRBD2. CDR3 loop: CASSTRVGLAGGPKEQFF. For the CDR3, the DNA is TGTGCCAGTAGTACACGTGTGGGACTAGCGGGGGGGCCTAAGGAGCAGTTCTTC.